This TCR beta chain was sequenced for a study of blood T cell repertoires in COVID-19. About the research overall: There were acute and convalescent COVID-19 samples, and they came from the United States, Italy and Spain. PBMCs, B-cell-depleted T cells, or T cells provided the cDNA or gDNA that made up the material.

The CDR3 is 11 amino acids. Original handling: Cell counts per sample came from amplifying reference gene primers. Sequenced by immunoSEQ multiplex PCR; TCRdb stores in-frame clones only, minus some. V and J calls and clone size are copied from that table; D and trimming were computed from the DNA. The sample lists fewer than 200,000 clones; more than 75% were seen once. Patients from Seattle were sampled longitudinally, starting during active infection. The chain is built from TRBV12-1 and TRBJ1-1; the table calls TRBD1, which could not be checked here. TRBV12-1 is given as a pseudogene. This clonotype was sampled from a woman over 75 with COVID-19, enrolled during active disease. Sequencing input: peripheral blood. The CDR3, as DNA: TGTGCCAGCAGCCATACAGGGTACGCTTTCTTT. Translating gives CASSHTGYAFF.